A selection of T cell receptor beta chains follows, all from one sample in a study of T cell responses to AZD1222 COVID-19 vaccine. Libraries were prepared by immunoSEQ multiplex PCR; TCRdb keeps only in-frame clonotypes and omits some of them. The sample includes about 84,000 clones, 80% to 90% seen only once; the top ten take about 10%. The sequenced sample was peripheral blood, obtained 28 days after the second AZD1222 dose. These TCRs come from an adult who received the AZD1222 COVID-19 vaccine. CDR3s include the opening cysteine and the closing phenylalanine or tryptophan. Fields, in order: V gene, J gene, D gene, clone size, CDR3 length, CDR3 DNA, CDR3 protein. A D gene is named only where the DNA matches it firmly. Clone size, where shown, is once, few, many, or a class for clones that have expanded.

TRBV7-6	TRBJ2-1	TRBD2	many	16	TGTGCCAGCAGCTTAGCTCTAGCGGGGGGGTTCAATGAGCAGTTCTTC	CASSLALAGGFNEQFF
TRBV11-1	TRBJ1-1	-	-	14	TGTGCCAGCAGCTCAGCGGGGGGGAGAACTGAAGCTTTCTTT	CASSSAGGRTEAFF
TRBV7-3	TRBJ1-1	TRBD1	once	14	TGTGCCAGCAGCTTATCAGGGGGCGGCACTGAAGCTTTCTTT	CASSLSGGGTEAFF
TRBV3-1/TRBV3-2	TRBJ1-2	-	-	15	TGTGCCAGCAGCCACCTTTCGGGGGGTTCAGATGGCTACACCTTC	CASSHLSGGSDGYTF
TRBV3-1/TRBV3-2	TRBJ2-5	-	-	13	TGTGCCAGCAGCCCCAGCGGACAAGAGACCCAGTACTTC	CASSPSGQETQYF
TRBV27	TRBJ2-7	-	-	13	TGTGCCAGCAGTTTTAGCCAGGGCAACGAGCAGTACTTC	CASSFSQGNEQYF
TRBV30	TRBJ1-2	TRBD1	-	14	TGTGCCTGGTCACGGACAGGGATAAGCTATGGCTACACCTTC	CAWSRTGISYGYTF
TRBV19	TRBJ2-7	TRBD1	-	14	TGTGCCAGTAGTCCAGGGGACAGTTCCTACGAGCAGTACTTC	CASSPGDSSYEQYF
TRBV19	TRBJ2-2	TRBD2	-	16	TGTGCCAGTAGTATTTTAGCGGGGGGGAGCACCGGGGAGCTGTTTTTT	CASSILAGGSTGELFF
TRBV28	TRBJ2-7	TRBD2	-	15	TGTGCCAGCAGAGGCCCGGGGGGTCTGATCCACGAGCAGTACTTC	CASRGPGGLIHEQYF
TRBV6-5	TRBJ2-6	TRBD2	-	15	TGTGCCAGCAGCCCCGGGGGGTCTGGGGCCAACGTCCTGACTTTC	CASSPGGSGANVLTF
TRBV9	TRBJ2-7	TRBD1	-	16	TGTGCCAGCAGCGTAGGTATTAAAGGACAGGGGAGCGAGCAGTACTTC	CASSVGIKGQGSEQYF
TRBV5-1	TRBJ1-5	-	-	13	TGCGCCAGCAGCTTGGGGGGCGATCAGCCCCAGCATTTT	CASSLGGDQPQHF
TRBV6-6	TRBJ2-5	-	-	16	TGTGCCAGCAGTTACAAAGCCGGGGGGCCCCAAGAGACCCAGTACTTC	CASSYKAGGPQETQYF
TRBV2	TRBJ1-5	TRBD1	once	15	TGTGCCAGCAGGGGTGAAGGGGGCAGCGATCAGCCCCAGCATTTT	CASRGEGGSDQPQHF
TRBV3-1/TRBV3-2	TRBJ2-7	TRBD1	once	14	TGTGCCAGCAGCCAAAGACAGGGGAGCTACGAGCAGTACTTC	CASSQRQGSYEQYF
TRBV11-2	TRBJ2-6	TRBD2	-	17	TGTGCCAGCAGCTTGATTAGCGGGGGCTCTGGGGCCAACGTCCTGACTTTC	CASSLISGGSGANVLTF
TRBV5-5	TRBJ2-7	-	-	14	TGTGCCAGCAGCTTGGCCGGGCCTGAATACGAGCAGTACTTC	CASSLAGPEYEQYF
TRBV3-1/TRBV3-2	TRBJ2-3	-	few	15	TGTGCCAGCAGCCATCAGCTATACGGGGCAGATACGCAGTATTTT	CASSHQLYGADTQYF
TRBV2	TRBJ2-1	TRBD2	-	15	TGTGCCAGCAGCAAGACTAGCGGGGTGAAGAATGAGCAGTTCTTC	CASSKTSGVKNEQFF
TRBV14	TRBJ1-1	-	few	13	TGTGCCAGCAGCCAATCCCAGGCGACTGAAGCTTTCTTT	CASSQSQATEAFF
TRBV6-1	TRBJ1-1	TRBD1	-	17	TGTGCCAGCAGTGAAGCCGGCCGGACAGGTGGGGTGACTGAAGCTTTCTTT	CASSEAGRTGGVTEAFF
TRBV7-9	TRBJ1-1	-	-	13	TGTGCCAGCAGCCCTCGAGGCCCTACTGAAGCTTTCTTT	CASSPRGPTEAFF
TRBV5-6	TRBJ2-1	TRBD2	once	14	TGTGCCAGCAGCTTGGGGCTCTCACTAGCGGAGCAGTTCTTC	CASSLGLSLAEQFF
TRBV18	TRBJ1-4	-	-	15	TGTGCCAGCTCCCCCGACAGTGCCCGCCGTGAAAAACTGTTTTTT	CASSPDSARREKLFF
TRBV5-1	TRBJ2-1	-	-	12	TGCGCCAGCAGCCCTACCTACAATGAGCAGTTCTTC	CASSPTYNEQFF
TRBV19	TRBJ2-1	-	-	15	TGTGCCAGTAGTAGGGGGTACGGGAGCTACAATGAGCAGTTCTTC	CASSRGYGSYNEQFF
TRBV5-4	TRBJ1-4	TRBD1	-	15	TGTGCCAGCAGCGTCGGGACAGGTGGAAGTGAAAAACTGTTTTTT	CASSVGTGGSEKLFF
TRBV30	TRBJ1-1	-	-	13	TGTGCCTCACATCTGGGTTCGGGGACTGAAGCTTTCTTT	CASHLGSGTEAFF
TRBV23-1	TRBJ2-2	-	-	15	TGCGCCAGCACTATGAAGGACAGATACACCGGGGAGCTGTTTTTT	CASTMKDRYTGELFF
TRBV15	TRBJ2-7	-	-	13	TGTGCCACCAGCAGAGACAGGCCCGCCGAGCAGTACTTC	CATSRDRPAEQYF
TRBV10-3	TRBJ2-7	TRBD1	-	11	TGTGCCATCAGCGAGGGGACAGGTCAGTACTTC	CAISEGTGQYF
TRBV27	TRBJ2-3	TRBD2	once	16	TGTGCCAGCAGTTTTATTGGACTAGCGGGGGGAGATACGCAGTATTTT	CASSFIGLAGGDTQYF
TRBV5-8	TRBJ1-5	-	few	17	TGTGCCAGCAGCTTGGACATTTCGGGGGGCTGGGGGCAGCCCCAGCATTTT	CASSLDISGGWGQPQHF
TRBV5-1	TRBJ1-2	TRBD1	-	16	TGCGCCAGCAGCGAATCAGGGACAGGGGTTGTTGATGGCTACACCTTC	CASSESGTGVVDGYTF
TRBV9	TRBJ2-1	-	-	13	TGTGCCAGCAGCGTAGCGATTTACAATGAGCAGTTCTTC	CASSVAIYNEQFF
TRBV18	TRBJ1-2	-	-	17	TGTGCCAGCTCACCCCTACCGAGTGGGGGGCAAAACTATGGCTACACCTTC	CASSPLPSGGQNYGYTF
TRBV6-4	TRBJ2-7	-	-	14	TGTGCCAGCAGCGACCGGGACAAGACCTACGAGCAGTACTTC	CASSDRDKTYEQYF
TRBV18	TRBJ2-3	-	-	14	TGTGCCAGCTCACCAATGATGGGGCCAGATACGCAGTATTTT	CASSPMMGPDTQYF
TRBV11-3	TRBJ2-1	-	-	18	TGTGCCAGCAGCCCGGGGATGGGCGGAGAGGGGAGGCACAATGAGCAGTTCTTC	CASSPGMGGEGRHNEQFF
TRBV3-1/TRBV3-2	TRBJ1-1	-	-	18	TGTGCCAGCAGCCATTATGCGGCAGGGATGAAGTATGCACCCCAAGCTTTCTTT	CASSHYAAGMKYAPQAFF
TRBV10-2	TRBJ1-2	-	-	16	TGCGCCAGCAGTGAGTCCGATGTGAGAATTAACTATGGCTACACCTTC	CASSESDVRINYGYTF
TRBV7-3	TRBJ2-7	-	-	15	TGTGCCAGCAGCTTAACACCACTAAACTCCTACGAGCAGTACTTC	CASSLTPLNSYEQYF
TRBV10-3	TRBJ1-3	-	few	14	TGTGCCATCAGCGGCCGTCTCTCTGGAAACACCATATATTTT	CAISGRLSGNTIYF
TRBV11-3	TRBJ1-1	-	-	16	TGTGCCAGCAGCCCCGGTTTTGGAAAAGGGGACACTGAAGCTTTCTTT	CASSPGFGKGDTEAFF
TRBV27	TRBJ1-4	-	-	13	TGTGCCAGCAGTGGGCGAGGGGGTGAAAAACTGTTTTTT	CASSGRGGEKLFF
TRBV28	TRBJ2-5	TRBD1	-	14	TGTGCCACCAAGACAGGGAATAGGCAAGAGACCCAGTACTTC	CATKTGNRQETQYF
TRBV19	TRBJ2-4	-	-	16	TGTGCCAGTACCATGACCAGGCATCCCGCCAAAAACATTCAGTACTTC	CASTMTRHPAKNIQYF
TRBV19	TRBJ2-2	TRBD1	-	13	TGTGCCAGTACCACGACAGGGACCGGGGAGCTGTTTTTT	CASTTTGTGELFF
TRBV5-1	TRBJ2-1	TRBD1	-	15	TGCGCCAGCAGCTCGGGGACAGGGCTATACAATGAGCAGTTCTTC	CASSSGTGLYNEQFF